The table lists the clone carrying this T cell receptor (beta chain) with many counts. As yet, its antigen is unknown. When ophthalmopathy did not progress within 18 months, Graves' hyperthyroidism was considered stable. TCR beta CDR3 sequences were amplified from RNA transcripts. In the first-round RT-PCR of the TCR CDR3, the HTBI primer set was used. TCRdb analysed the multiplex PCR reads with MiXCR anew, one entry per CDR3 protein. The sample contains some 620,000 distinct CDR3 sequences, 15% to 20% of which appear only once. Germline CDR1 and CDR2: SGHTA and FQGNSA. The CDR3 spans 16 residues. V lost 0 bases and J lost 0, with 12 bases in between. The data originate from a study of T cells in Graves' hyperthyroidism and ophthalmopathy. Study-level findings and limits: Blood shared most expanded thyroid clonotypes above 0.001. Ophthalmopathy was separated from stable hyperthyroidism by a 13 V-J model.

The sequencing input was blood. This TCR derives from a woman younger than 45 with Graves' hyperthyroidism. The rearrangement joins TRBV7-2 to TRBJ2-7; D gene uncertain. The CDR3 DNA is TGTGCCAGCAGCTTAGCCGTCGGCGCCGTCTCCTACGAGCAGTACTTC. This translates into CASSLAVGAVSYEQYF.